This T cell receptor (beta chain) was documented in a study of response to subunit inactivated influenza vaccine. Study-wide findings and caveats: Only a handful of new T cells, the authors suggested, are recruited with each seasonal influenza vaccination.

One entry per CDR3 protein, called by TCRdb with MiXCR from the RT-PCR reads. This table has hundreds of thousands of distinct CDR3 sequences, around 8% appearing once. Comments on this clonotype: Its matching antigen is unknown.

CDR1 and CDR2 from the germline V gene are SGHVS and FQNEAQ. The CDR3 runs 15 residues. Trimming stripped 3 bases from V and 0 bases from J, with 12 bases between. This chain joins TRBV7-8 and TRBJ2-7; possibly TRBD2 for D (6 bases). The clonotype comes from a man in his fifties or sixties who received an inactivated influenza vaccine. The sequencing used PBMCs from blood, collected roughly 24 months after vaccination. The CDR3 sequence: CASSFGGTVSYEQYF. The DNA of the CDR3 is TGTGCCAGCAGCTTCGGCGGGACGGTCTCCTACGAGCAGTACTTC.